The 27 T cell receptor beta chains below all came from one sample that was sequenced in a study of metastatic and nonmetastatic thyroid tumors. From the PCR reads, TCRdb re-called clones with MiXCR. Of thousands of clones listed, around 15% are singletons. Nobody among the patients had been given any treatment before thyroid surgery. Sequencing was performed on blood. The receptors stem from a female donor with papillary thyroid cancer or a benign thyroid nodule (not recorded which). Some clones in this sample may be carry-over from other donors' samples.

This clone was found many times. DNA of the CDR3: TGTGCCAGCAATCCTGCCCTCAACACTGAAGCTTTCTTT. This gives the protein CASNPALNTEAFF. The chain joins TRBV6-2 or TRBV6-3 to TRBJ1-1; no clear D gene. The germline V gene has CDR1 MNHEY and CDR2 SVGEGT. The CDR3 extends over 13 amino acids. Trimming removed 7 bases at V and 2 bases at J, with 11 bases between.

With respect to this clone: A read error may produce the germline difference seen at one junction end. The chain couples TRBV7-2 to TRBJ1-1; D is possibly TRBD1 (5 bases). In germline, CDR1 is SGHTA, CDR2 FQGNSA. The CDR3 loop spans 15 amino acids. CDR3 bases: TGTGCCAGCAGCCCAGACATGGGCCACGGGGCTGAAGCCTTCTTT. Amino acids: CASSPDMGHGAEAFF. The full variable domain, rest sourced from reference TRBV7-2 and TRBJ1-1, is GAGVSQSPSNKVTEKGKDVELRCDPISGHTALYWYRQSLGQGLEFLIYFQGNSAPDKSGLPSDRFSAERTGGSVSTLTIQRTQQEDSAVYLCASSPDMGHGAEAFFGQGTRLTVV.

This clone is medium-sized. V and J are TRBV11-3 and TRBJ2-1, with 8 bases that match TRBD2. Germline V lookup: CDR1 SGHNT, CDR2 YENEEA. The J segment lost 5 bases and the V segment lost 2 bases, leaving 5 bases of the junction unmatched. The CDR3 is 15 residues long. The chain's CDR3 is CASSLTGGANNEQFF. CDR3 nucleotide sequence: TGTGCCAGCAGCTTAACGGGGGGGGCCAACAATGAGCAGTTCTTC.

Relative to its sample, this clone is medium-sized. J is TRBJ1-2 and V is TRBV6-1; D is perhaps TRBD1 (5 bases). Trimming left V 3 bases short and J 2 bases short, with 13 bases between. Looked up from germline, CDR1 is MNHNS and CDR2 is SASEGT. This CDR3 spans 15 amino acids. The CDR3 nucleotides are TGTGCCAGCAGTGACGGGGGGGTTGTAAACTATGGCTACACCTTC. This translates into CASSDGGVVNYGYTF.

This clone is categorized as medium-sized (0.01 to 0.1%). The chain employs TRBV11-3 and TRBJ2-6, with D tentatively TRBD1 (6 bases). The CDR3 consists of 17 residues. Per the germline V gene, CDR1 is SGHNT and CDR2 is YENEEA. The V end lost 1 base, the J end lost 0 bases, and 10 bases lay between the germline ends. In DNA form, the CDR3 reads TGTGCCAGCAGCTTAGTTTTACAGGGCTCTGGGGCCAACGTCCTGACTTTC. Its translation is CASSLVLQGSGANVLTF.

In its sample, this clone was seen a few times. The chain couples TRBV7-2 to TRBJ2-7; 10 bases match TRBD1. This CDR3 has 15 amino acids. Unmatched junction bases numbered 4, after V lost 2 bases and J lost 3 bases. Germline assignment: CDR1 SGHTA and CDR2 FQGNSA. DNA of the CDR3: TGTGCCAGCAGCTTACGGGACAGGGGAATCTACGAGCAGTACTTC. Protein sequence: CASSLRDRGIYEQYF.

This clone is judged medium-sized (0.01 to 0.1%). V and J are TRBV11-2 and TRBJ2-1, with TRBD2 matching over 10 bases. Per germline, CDR1 SGHAT and CDR2 FQNNGV. The J segment lost 6 bases and the V segment lost 0 bases, leaving 8 bases of the junction unmatched. This CDR3 region has 17 residues. The CDR3 reads CASSLDLRTSGANEQFF. The CDR3 nucleotides read TGTGCCAGCAGCTTAGATCTCCGGACTAGCGGAGCCAATGAGCAGTTCTTC. Full variable domain (outside the CDR3, taken from reference TRBV11-2 and TRBJ2-1): EAGVAQSPRYKIIEKRQSVAFWCNPISGHATLYWYQQILGQGPKLLIQFQNNGVVDDSQLPKDRFSAERLKGVDSTLKIQPAKLEDSAVYLCASSLDLRTSGANEQFFGPGTRLTVL.

This clone rates as medium-sized. This rearrangement joins TRBV6-5 to TRBJ2-2; 7 nucleotides align to TRBD2. CDR1 is MNHEY and CDR2 is SVGAGI in the germline V gene. V gave up 0 bases and J gave up 5 bases; unmatched junction bases: 12. This CDR3 has 18 residues. CDR3 in amino acids: CASSYSPPGGRGTGELFF. The CDR3 nucleotides are TGTGCCAGCAGTTACTCCCCCCCGGGGGGACGGGGGACCGGGGAGCTGTTTTTT.

Sample share makes this clone medium-sized. CDR3 protein: CAWGRQGSYEQYF. The DNA of the CDR3 is TGTGCCTGGGGGAGACAGGGTTCCTACGAGCAGTACTTC. The genes are TRBV30 and TRBJ2-7, with TRBD1 matching over 7 bases. V trimming: 5 bases; J trimming: 1 base; junction bases outside the gene matches: 5. The CDR3 is made up of 13 amino acids. Germline-derived CDR1 and CDR2 are GTSNPN and SVGIG (reference sequence).

Sample share makes this clone medium-sized. The V gene is TRBV12-5, the J gene TRBJ2-5; perhaps D is TRBD1 or TRBD2 (5 bases each). V was clipped by 7 bases and J by 5 bases, with 23 bases between them. This CDR3 is 16 amino acids long. Germline V CDR1 and CDR2: LGHNT, FRNRAP. CDR3 sequence: CASAAGGKGTLETQYF. The CDR3 coding sequence is TGTGCTAGTGCCGCCGGTGGGAAAGGGACCCTGGAGACCCAGTACTTC. Full variable domain (outside the CDR3, taken from reference TRBV12-5 and TRBJ2-5): DARVTQTPRHKVTEMGQEVTMRCQPILGHNTVFWYRQTMMQGLELLAYFRNRAPLDDSGMPKDRFSAEMPDATLATLKIQPSEPRDSAVYFCASAAGGKGTLETQYFGPGTRLLVL.

By sample share, this clone is medium-sized. The identical CDR3 is also encoded by other nucleotide sequences in the sample. The chain has TRBV20-1 and TRBJ1-2, with D perhaps matching TRBD1 (5 bases). Germline V gene lookup returns CDR1 DFQATT and CDR2 SNEGSKA (reference sequence). The CDR3 loop spans 12 amino acids. The germline V and J ends were trimmed by 0 bases and 4 bases, with 6 bases remaining between them. In DNA form, the CDR3 reads TGCAGTGCTAGAGATGGGACCTATGGCTACACCTTC. Amino acid sequence: CSARDGTYGYTF.

This clone is medium-sized within its sample. The CDR3 bases are TGCAGTGCTAGATCAGGGTTGAGACAGCCCCAGCATTTT. This translates into CSARSGLRQPQHF. The chain carries TRBV20-1 and TRBJ1-5; the D gene is possibly TRBD1 (5 bases). The CDR3 extends over 13 amino acids. Deletions cut 2 bases from V and 7 bases from J, with 12 bases between. Germline CDR1 reads DFQATT; CDR2 reads SNEGSKA (reference sequence).

By share, this clone counts as medium-sized. The J gene is TRBJ1-5, the V gene TRBV27; maybe TRBD1 (6 bases). V dropped 4 bases and J dropped 9 bases, with 16 bases sitting between them. This CDR3 is built from 14 residues. CDR1 MNHEY and CDR2 SMNVEV come from the germline V gene (reference sequence). DNA for the CDR3: TGTGCCAGCAGTTATCCGGGACACCCGCCGCCCCAGCATTTT. Protein: CASSYPGHPPPQHF.

In this sample, this clone is medium-sized (0.01 to 0.1%). This chain uses TRBV20-1 with TRBJ2-1; tentative D call: TRBD1 (6 bases). This CDR3 comprises 13 residues. The V gene lost 0 bases and the J gene lost 9 bases, with 12 bases spanning the gap. Germline V CDR1 and CDR2: DFQATT, SNEGSKA (reference sequence). The CDR3 nucleotides are TGCAGTGCTAGAGATATACAGGGAACTGAGCAGTTCTTC. Amino acid sequence: CSARDIQGTEQFF.

By proportion, this clone is medium-sized. The chain carries TRBV19 and TRBJ2-7; D not resolved. Trimming left V 1 base short and J 2 bases short, with 6 bases between. Germline V gene lookup returns CDR1 LNHDA and CDR2 SQIVND (reference sequence). The CDR3 length is 13 residues. CDR3 loop: CASSIAGTYEQYF. The CDR3 DNA reads as TGTGCCAGTAGTATAGCTGGAACCTACGAGCAGTACTTC.

By sample share, this clone is medium-sized. The rearrangement uses TRBV28 and TRBJ1-2; D perhaps matches TRBD1 (6 bases). With 1 base removed from V and 5 bases from J, the gap between germline ends came to 17 bases. Germline assignment: CDR1 MDHEN and CDR2 SYDVKM. The CDR3 has 16 amino acids. The CDR3 sequence is CASSLFDPRGGYGYTF. CDR3 DNA sequence: TGTGCCAGCAGTTTATTTGACCCCAGGGGAGGGTATGGCTACACCTTC.

By share, this clone ranks as medium-sized. The V gene is TRBV20-1, the J gene TRBJ1-2; 9 bases align to TRBD1. With 4 bases clipped from V and 8 bases from J, the junction kept 5 bases outside the gene matches. The CDR3 length is 12 residues. CDR1 is DFQATT and CDR2 is SNEGSKA in the germline V gene (reference sequence). CDR3 sequence: CSAKTGGRGYTF. The DNA of the CDR3 is TGCAGTGCTAAGACAGGGGGAAGGGGCTACACCTTC.

This clone has at least ten counts. The rearrangement links TRBV24-1 to TRBJ2-2, with D uncertain. CDR3 length: 18 residues. Per germline, CDR1 KGHDR and CDR2 SFDVKD. The V end was cut by 5 bases, the J end by 0 bases, with 18 bases between. The CDR3 DNA reads TGTGCCACCAGTGCGGCTGTGACTCTGAGATCGAACACCGGGGAGCTGTTTTTT. This encodes CATSAAVTLRSNTGELFF.

This clone has at least ten counts. This may arise from a read error, as a much more abundant clone is one base away. J is TRBJ2-7 and V is TRBV6-1; D possibly matches TRBD1 or TRBD2 (5 bases each). The CDR3 is 14 amino acids. With 8 bases removed from V and 3 bases from J, the gap between germline ends came to 17 bases. Germline loops: CDR1 MNHNS, CDR2 SASEGT. The CDR3 protein is CASAGGPMNYEQYF. The CDR3 region has the DNA TGTGCCAGCGCTGGGGGACCCATGAACTACGAGCAGTACTTC.

This clone was counted ten times or more. V and J are TRBV5-5 and TRBJ1-5, with D perhaps TRBD1 (6 bases). The ends were cut back, 2 bases at V and 1 base at J, with 13 bases in the middle. The germline CDR1 and CDR2 sequences are SGHKS and YYEKEE (reference sequence). There are 16 residues in the CDR3. The DNA of the CDR3 is TGTGCCAGCAGCTTTTCCGGGACACCGAGCAATCAGCCCCAGCATTTT. Amino acids: CASSFSGTPSNQPQHF.

This clone is termed medium-sized. The chain links TRBV12-5 to TRBJ1-6; 11 bases agree with TRBD1. This CDR3 is built from 18 residues. V lost 2 bases, J lost 6 bases, and 9 bases stayed unmatched. Germline V CDR1 and CDR2: LGHNT, FRNRAP. CDR3 sequence (DNA): TGTGCTAGTGGTTTGACTCTCCCCGGGACAGGGGGTAATTCACCCCTCCACTTT. Amino acids: CASGLTLPGTGGNSPLHF.

Relative to its sample, this clone is medium-sized (0.01 to 0.1%). The J gene is TRBJ2-3, the V gene TRBV12-3 or TRBV12-4; maybe TRBD2 (6 bases). V was clipped by 8 bases and J by 0 bases, with 12 bases between them. The CDR3 has 14 amino acids. CDR3 sequence: CASCLALSTDTQYF. For the CDR3, the DNA is TGTGCCAGCTGCCTAGCGCTAAGCACAGATACGCAGTATTTT.

This clone was counted at least ten times. The chain has TRBV7-2 and TRBJ2-4, with TRBD2 identical over 12 bases. Unmatched junction bases numbered 13, after V lost 5 bases and J lost 8 bases. CDR1 is SGHTA, CDR2 FQGNSA, per germline. This CDR3 is 17 amino acids long. The CDR3 region is CASSPGLAGPNRDIQYF. The CDR3 nucleotides read TGTGCCAGCAGCCCCGGACTAGCGGGGCCTAATCGGGACATTCAGTACTTC.

This clone was seen ten or more times. The CDR3 here is CASLLRDLSYNEQFF. DNA for the CDR3: TGTGCCAGCCTGCTCCGGGACCTCTCCTACAATGAGCAGTTCTTC. The chain employs TRBV2 and TRBJ2-1; D assignment may be TRBD1 or TRBD2 (5 bases each). This CDR3 comprises 15 residues. The V end was cut by 8 bases, the J end by 0 bases, with 14 bases between. From germline, CDR1 is SNHLY and CDR2 FYNNEI.

By sample fraction, this clone is medium-sized. The chain uses TRBV6-1 and TRBJ1-2, with a possible D match to TRBD1 (5 bases). The germline V gene has CDR1 MNHNS and CDR2 SASEGT. V lost 1 base to trimming and J lost 1 base, with 10 bases between them. This CDR3 is 15 amino acids long. The CDR3 region has the DNA TGTGCCAGCAGTGAAGTTTCAGGGCATAACTATGGCTACACCTTC. It specifies CASSEVSGHNYGYTF.

By its share, this clone is large (0.1 to 1%). The genes are TRBV6-1 and TRBJ2-7; TRBD1 is a possible D gene (6 bases). Trimming cost V 5 bases and J 4 bases, with 18 bases left between them. The CDR3 loop spans 15 amino acids. Germline V lookup: CDR1 MNHNS, CDR2 SASEGT. As DNA, the CDR3 is TGTGCCAGCAGTCAGAGGGGGACCCCGCCGTACGAGCAGTACTTC. The encoded protein is CASSQRGTPPYEQYF.

In this sample, this clone turned up a few times. The V gene is TRBV12-3 or TRBV12-4, the J gene TRBJ1-2, with a tentative D call TRBD1 (5 bases). The V gene lost 4 bases and the J gene lost 7 bases, with 10 bases spanning the gap. The CDR3 loop spans 12 amino acids. The CDR3 coding sequence is TGTGCCAGCAGTTCGGGGGTAGGTGGCTACACCTTC. Encoded protein: CASSSGVGGYTF.